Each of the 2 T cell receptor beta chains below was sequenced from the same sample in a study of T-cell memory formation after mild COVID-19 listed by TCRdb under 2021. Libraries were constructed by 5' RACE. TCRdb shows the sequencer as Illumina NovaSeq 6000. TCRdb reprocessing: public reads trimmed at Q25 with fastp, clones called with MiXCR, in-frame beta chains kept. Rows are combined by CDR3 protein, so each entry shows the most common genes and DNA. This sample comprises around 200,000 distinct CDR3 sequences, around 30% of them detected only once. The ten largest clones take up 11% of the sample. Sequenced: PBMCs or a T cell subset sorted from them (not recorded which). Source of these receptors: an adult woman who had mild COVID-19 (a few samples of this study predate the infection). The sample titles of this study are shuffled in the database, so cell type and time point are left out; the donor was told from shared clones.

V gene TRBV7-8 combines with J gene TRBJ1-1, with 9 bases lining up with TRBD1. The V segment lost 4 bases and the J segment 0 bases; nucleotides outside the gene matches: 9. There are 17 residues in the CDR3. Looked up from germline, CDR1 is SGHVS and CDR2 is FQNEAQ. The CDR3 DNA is TGTGCCAGCAGCTCCATAAACAGGGGGCCGGTGAACACTGAAGCTTTCTTT. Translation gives CASSSINRGPVNTEAFF. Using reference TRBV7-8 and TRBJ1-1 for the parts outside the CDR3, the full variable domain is GAGVSQSPRYKVAKRGQDVALRCDPISGHVSLFWYQQALGQGPEFLTYFQNEAQLDKSGLPSDRFFAERPEGSVSTLKIQRTQQEDSAVYLCASSSINRGPVNTEAFFGQGTRLTVV.

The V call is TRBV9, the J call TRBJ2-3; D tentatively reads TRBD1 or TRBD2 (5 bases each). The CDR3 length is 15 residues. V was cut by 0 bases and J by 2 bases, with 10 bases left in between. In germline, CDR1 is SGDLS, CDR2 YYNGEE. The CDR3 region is CASSVGGESTDTQYF. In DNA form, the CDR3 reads TGTGCCAGCAGCGTAGGAGGGGAGTCCACAGATACGCAGTATTTT.